These 19 T cell receptor beta chains share one sample of origin, sequenced in a study of cytotoxic CD8 clonotypes in ibrutinib-treated CLL (dated by TCRdb to 2020 to 2023). The time point label for this specimen denotes: 12 months on ibrutinib. Receptor amplification or capture employed the immunoSEQ multiplex PCR assay. This immuneACCESS table, as held by TCRdb, lists in-frame sequences with V and J called but not all clones. Of the missing ones, under half trace to an unresolved V gene in checked studies; the others have no known cause. This sample comprises more than 110,000 clones, less than 95% of them detected only once. About 10% of the sample goes to the ten largest clones. This specimen consisted of PBMCs, obtained after 12 months of ibrutinib treatment. Receptors originate from a human donor with chronic lymphocytic leukemia.

This chain links TRBV5-1 with TRBJ1-1; the match to TRBD1 covers 10 bases. The germline gives CDR1 SGHRS, CDR2 YFSETQ. V lost 3 bases and J lost 4; bases outside the gene matches: 6. CDR3 size: 15 residues. The CDR3 protein is CASSSGQGIGTEAFF. CDR3 bases: TGCGCCAGCAGCTCGGGACAGGGGATAGGCACTGAAGCTTTCTTT.

The table lists this clone with a count of one. The chain is built from TRBV6-6 and TRBJ1-5, with 7 bases fitting TRBD1. CDR3 length: 15 residues. J gave up 6 bases and V 0 bases, and 5 bases lay outside the gene matches. The germline V gene encodes CDR1 MNHNY and CDR2 SVGAGI (reference sequence). The CDR3 sequence: CASSYSRRGRQPQHF. The CDR3 region has the DNA TGTGCCAGCAGTTACTCGCGTAGGGGGCGTCAGCCCCAGCATTTT.

This clone was counted a few times. V usage is TRBV29-1 and J usage is TRBJ1-2, with 12 bases identical to TRBD1. Per the germline V gene, CDR1 is SQVTM and CDR2 is ANQGSEA. There are 13 residues in the CDR3. After removal of 6 bases from V and 7 bases from J, the junction contained 6 bases not matched to a gene. The chain's CDR3 is CSVRDRGQGGYTF. CDR3 nucleotides: TGCAGCGTAAGGGACAGGGGGCAGGGTGGCTACACCTTC.

V usage is TRBV18 and J usage is TRBJ2-1, with 9 bases fitting TRBD2. V dropped 2 bases and J dropped 7; count of bases not matched to a gene: 12. The CDR3 is 17 residues long. Germline CDR1 KGHSH, CDR2 LQKENI. CDR3: CASSPSSAGGPGNEQFF. DNA of the CDR3: TGTGCCAGCTCACCATCCTCCGCGGGAGGGCCTGGGAATGAGCAGTTCTTC.

This chain links TRBV7-8 with TRBJ2-7, with TRBD2 matching 11 bases. The CDR3 has 14 residues. CDR1 and CDR2 from the germline V gene are SGHVS and FQNEAQ. J was trimmed by 3 bases and V by 5 bases; bases with no gene match: 3. The CDR3 loop is CASSMTSGDYEQYF. In nucleotides, the CDR3 is TGTGCCAGCAGCATGACTAGCGGGGACTACGAGCAGTACTTC.

V gene TRBV2 combines with J gene TRBJ2-5; D might be TRBD1 or TRBD2, each matching 5 bases. Trimming removed 7 bases at V and 2 bases at J, with 17 bases between. The CDR3 consists of 15 residues. CDR1 is SNHLY, CDR2 FYNNEI, per germline. The CDR3 here is CASNLMGVRQETQYF. Here the CDR3 DNA reads TGTGCCAGCAATCTAATGGGGGTTAGACAAGAGACCCAGTACTTC.

This chain connects TRBV27 to TRBJ2-7, with TRBD1 identical over 9 bases. Germline V gives CDR1 MNHEY, CDR2 SMNVEV (reference sequence). V lost 7 bases, J lost 7 bases, and 8 bases stayed unmatched. This CDR3 comprises 13 residues. The CDR3 spells CASTWGTGYEQYF. CDR3 coding DNA: TGTGCCAGCACTTGGGGGACAGGGTATGAGCAGTACTTC.

The chain couples TRBV15 to TRBJ2-1; D call uncertain. Per the germline V gene, CDR1 is LNHNV and CDR2 is YYDKDF (reference sequence). The CDR3 length is 14 residues. Trimming shortened V by 5 bases and J by 9 bases, and 17 bases separated the two germline ends. The CDR3 sequence is CATSPSLGWGEQFF. The CDR3, as DNA: TGTGCCACCAGCCCCAGTCTGGGGTGGGGTGAGCAGTTCTTC.

In DNA form, the CDR3 reads TGCGCCAGCAGTTTCTTCGACAGGGACAATGAAAAACTGTTTTTT. This sequence encodes CASSFFDRDNEKLFF. The V gene is TRBV5-1, the J gene TRBJ1-4; 7 bases line up with TRBD1. The trim removed 5 bases at V and 5 bases at J, leaving 9 bases unmatched. CDR1 and CDR2 (germline): SGHRS, YFSETQ. The CDR3 has 15 amino acids.

The chain carries TRBV28 and TRBJ2-7; 7 bases line up with TRBD2. The CDR3 is 13 amino acids. V trimming: 6 bases; J trimming: 3 bases; junction bases outside the gene matches: 5. The germline V gene encodes CDR1 MDHEN and CDR2 SYDVKM. The CDR3 DNA reads as TGTGCCAGCAGCCCTGCGGGGGTCTACGAGCAGTACTTC. Translation gives CASSPAGVYEQYF.

The genes are TRBV9 and TRBJ2-5, with unresolved D. Germline V gene lookup returns CDR1 SGDLS and CDR2 YYNGEE. The CDR3 length is 15 residues. Trimming took 0 bases from V and 5 from J, leaving 14 bases between them. DNA of the CDR3: TGTGCCAGCAGCGTAGATGGCCCCAAGCAGGAGACCCAGTACTTC. This encodes CASSVDGPKQETQYF.

This chain connects TRBV5-1 to TRBJ2-5; 7 nucleotides line up with TRBD1. CDR3 length: 14 amino acids. The germline V gene has CDR1 SGHRS and CDR2 YFSETQ. J lost 0 bases, V lost 4 bases, and 3 bases had no gene match. The CDR3 DNA reads TGCGCCAGCAGCCCGACAGGGAACCAAGAGACCCAGTACTTC. Translating gives CASSPTGNQETQYF.

The chain links TRBV6-4 to TRBJ1-3, with 7 bases matching TRBD1. There are 14 residues in the CDR3. V shed 7 bases, J shed 1 base, and the junction held 4 bases outside the gene matches. Looked up from germline, CDR1 is MRHNA and CDR2 is SNTAGT. The CDR3 sequence: CASTHRGSGNTIYF. As DNA, the CDR3 is TGTGCCAGCACCCACAGGGGTTCTGGAAACACCATATATTTT.

The chain carries TRBV6-6 and TRBJ1-5, with D uncertain. The CDR3 covers 11 residues. Germline V gene lookup returns CDR1 MNHNY and CDR2 SVGAGI (reference sequence). The V and J ends lost 2 bases and 11 bases respectively, with 7 bases between them. CDR3 loop: CASSYGDTQHF. In nucleotides, the CDR3 is TGTGCCAGCAGTTACGGCGACACCCAGCATTTT.

The J gene is TRBJ1-1, the V gene TRBV10-2; D gene uncertain. The CDR3 sequence is 13 residues long. CDR1 and CDR2 from the germline V gene are WSHSY and SAAADI. V was pared by 0 bases and J by 6 bases, with 8 bases between. The CDR3 spells CASSESTFPEAFF. CDR3 sequence (DNA): TGCGCCAGCAGTGAGTCCACCTTCCCTGAAGCTTTCTTT.

The J gene is TRBJ2-7, the V gene TRBV4-3; TRBD1 matches at 11 bases. Losses at the gene ends were 1 base for V and 2 bases for J; bases not matched to a gene: 4. Germline V gives CDR1 LGHNA, CDR2 YSLEER. The CDR3 is 16 amino acids. The CDR3 DNA follows: TGCGCCAGCAGCCAAGCCCCGGGACAGGGGGCCTACGAGCAGTACTTC. Amino acid sequence: CASSQAPGQGAYEQYF.

The chain recombines TRBV7-9 with TRBJ2-2, with a weak D call TRBD1 (5 bases). The V end lost 5 bases, the J end lost 4 bases, and 11 bases lay between the germline ends. Germline CDR1 SEHNR, CDR2 FQNEAQ (reference sequence). The CDR3 totals 14 residues. The CDR3 spells CASSPTQGTGELFF. The CDR3 DNA reads as TGTGCCAGCAGCCCAACTCAGGGCACCGGGGAGCTGTTTTTT.

This clone was recorded only once. This sequence joins TRBV27 and TRBJ2-7; 12 bases line up with TRBD2. The CDR3 sequence is 16 residues long. CDR1 and CDR2 from the germline V gene are MNHEY and SMNVEV (reference sequence). V lost 5 bases to trimming and J lost 0 bases; unmatched junction nucleotides: 5. The CDR3 protein is CASSKGLAGSSYEQYF. Written as DNA, the CDR3 is TGTGCCAGCAGTAAAGGACTAGCGGGGAGCTCCTACGAGCAGTACTTC.

The J gene is TRBJ1-2, the V gene TRBV6-5, with D perhaps matching TRBD1 (6 bases). There are 13 residues in the CDR3. V shed 5 bases and J shed 3 bases, with 10 bases lying between them. CDR1 and CDR2 from the germline V gene are MNHEY and SVGAGI. The CDR3 nucleotides are TGTGCCAGCAGTCCGGACAGATACTATGGCTACACCTTC. Translation gives CASSPDRYYGYTF.